This T cell receptor beta chain emerged from a study of T cells in narcolepsy. This table comes from immunoSEQ multiplex PCR, and its TCRdb copy is limited to in-frame clones, with some not included. The repertoire holds some 32,000 clones, with around three quarters as singletons. The CDR3 has 12 amino acids. The germline gives CDR1 MNHNS, CDR2 SASEGT. A note on this clone: Its ends do not fully match the called genes, so a read error is possible.

The chain links TRBV6-1 to TRBJ1-2; D ambiguous. The sample comprised memory (CD45RA-) CD4+ T cells from blood. The source of this sequence is a human donor in good health. The CDR3 loop reads CASTEIRGGYTF. In DNA form, the CDR3 reads TGTGCCAGCACTGAAATCCGGGGTGGCTACACCTTC.